The 20 T cell receptor beta chains in this list originate from one sample, sequenced in a study of blood T cell repertoires in COVID-19. Measured with immunoSEQ multiplex PCR; TCRdb has only the in-frame clones, and not every one. The sample includes roughly 99,000 clones, roughly 84% seen only once; the top ten take approximately 4.1%. Material: peripheral blood. The receptors derive from a human donor in a cohort sampled during active COVID-19.

The chain joins TRBV19 to TRBJ2-2; 10 bases line up with TRBD2. With 3 bases clipped from V and 3 bases from J, the junction kept 7 bases outside the gene matches. The CDR3 contains 17 residues. Germline V gene lookup returns CDR1 LNHDA and CDR2 SQIVND (reference sequence). The CDR3, as DNA: TGTGCCAGTAGTATCTCAGGTCTAGCGGGAGACACCGGGGAGCTGTTTTTT. Protein product: CASSISGLAGDTGELFF.

V gene TRBV29-1 combines with J gene TRBJ2-5; 8 bases agree with TRBD2. The CDR3 covers 15 residues. Trimming cost V 4 bases and J 5 bases; bases outside gene matches: 12. From germline, CDR1 is SQVTM and CDR2 ANQGSEA. The CDR3 protein is CSVGVAGLGRETQYF. In DNA, the CDR3 is TGCAGCGTTGGAGTAGCGGGACTGGGGCGGGAGACCCAGTACTTC.

This clone was seen a handful of times. The chain has TRBV7-2 and TRBJ2-1; TRBD2 might be the D (6 bases). The CDR3 is 15 residues long. Trimming shortened V by 2 bases and J by 3 bases, and 11 bases separated the two germline ends. Germline V gene data show CDR1 as SGHTA and CDR2 as FQGNSA. Here the CDR3 DNA reads TGTGCCAGCAGCTTACTGAGCGGGTTCTACAATGAGCAGTTCTTC. Translation: CASSLLSGFYNEQFF.

The chain links TRBV6-6 to TRBJ2-2; 9 nucleotides agree with TRBD2. CDR1 is MNHNY and CDR2 is SVGAGI in the germline V gene (reference sequence). The CDR3 totals 15 residues. The V segment lost 2 bases and the J segment 7 bases; nucleotides outside the gene matches: 5. CDR3 region: CASSYEGLAYGELFF. As DNA, the CDR3 is TGTGCCAGCAGTTACGAGGGACTAGCCTACGGGGAGCTGTTTTTT.

The rearrangement uses TRBV7-9 and TRBJ2-7, with TRBD1 as a possible D gene (6 bases). The germline gives CDR1 SEHNR, CDR2 FQNEAQ (reference sequence). Trimming left V 4 bases short and J 3 bases short, with 10 bases between. CDR3 length: 13 residues. This CDR3 reads CASSSGTFYEQYF. Written as DNA, the CDR3 is TGTGCCAGCAGCTCTGGGACATTCTACGAGCAGTACTTC.

The chain uses TRBV7-9 and TRBJ1-1; D remains ambiguous. The germline gives CDR1 SEHNR, CDR2 FQNEAQ (reference sequence). Deletions cut 0 bases from V and 9 bases from J, with 8 bases between. CDR3 length: 12 residues. CDR3 in amino acids: CASSLARQKAFF. In DNA, the CDR3 is TGTGCCAGCAGCTTAGCTCGTCAGAAAGCTTTCTTT.

This chain links TRBV28 with TRBJ2-3; 8 bases align to TRBD2. V lost 7 bases and J lost 3; bases outside the gene matches: 6. CDR1 is MDHEN and CDR2 is SYDVKM in the germline V gene. This CDR3 comprises 14 residues. The CDR3 loop reads CASIAGGLTDTQYF. CDR3 DNA: TGTGCCAGCATCGCGGGAGGTTTGACAGATACGCAGTATTTT.

The chain has TRBV7-2 and TRBJ1-2; weak D call: TRBD1 (6 bases). Germline values: CDR1 SGHTA, CDR2 FQGNSA. The CDR3 contains 15 residues. V dropped 1 base and J dropped 4 bases, with 13 bases sitting between them. The CDR3, as DNA: TGTGCCAGCAGCTTAGGTCCGGGGGGCAGCTATGGCTACACCTTC. It is translated as CASSLGPGGSYGYTF.

V gene TRBV27 combines with J gene TRBJ1-4; D is perhaps TRBD1 (5 bases). CDR1 is MNHEY and CDR2 is SMNVEV in the germline V gene (reference sequence). The germline V and J ends were trimmed by 3 bases and 4 bases, with 15 bases remaining between them. The CDR3 has 16 amino acids. The CDR3 sequence: CASSFLGGGGNEKLFF. DNA for the CDR3: TGTGCCAGCAGTTTCCTCGGGGGGGGAGGTAATGAAAAACTGTTTTTT.

This chain uses TRBV7-9 with TRBJ2-6; the D is unclear. The length of the CDR3 is 16 residues. The V and J ends lost 3 bases and 1 base respectively, with 10 bases between them. Germline-derived CDR1 and CDR2 are SEHNR and FQNEAQ (reference sequence). CDR3 nucleotide sequence: TGTGCCAGCAGCTTGGATTGGGCTTCTGGGGCCAACGTCCTGACTTTC. Protein product: CASSLDWASGANVLTF.

The rearrangement joins TRBV3-1 (or the pseudogene TRBV3-2) to TRBJ2-1; TRBD2 agrees at 13 bases. Losses at the gene ends were 11 bases for V and 7 bases for J; bases not matched to a gene: 5. Germline CDR1 reads LGHDT; CDR2 reads YNNKEL (reference sequence). There are 13 residues in the CDR3. The CDR3 spells CASGTSGMNEQFF. Written as DNA, the CDR3 is TGTGCCTCCGGGACTAGCGGGATGAATGAGCAGTTCTTC.

The gene calls are TRBV28 and TRBJ1-1; D is undetermined. This CDR3 contains 13 residues. The V and J ends lost 6 bases and 4 bases respectively, with 12 bases between them. The germline V gene has CDR1 MDHEN and CDR2 SYDVKM. The CDR3 DNA reads TGTGCCAGCAGCCCCCCGGGGATCACTGAAGCTTTCTTT. Protein sequence: CASSPPGITEAFF.

The rearrangement links TRBV6-2 or TRBV6-3 to TRBJ1-1, with a tentative D call TRBD1 (5 bases). From germline, CDR1 is MNHEY and CDR2 SVGEGT. The CDR3 is made up of 13 amino acids. V dropped 5 bases and J dropped 0 bases, with 7 bases sitting between them. CDR3 bases: TGTGCCAGCAGTCGGACACTGAACACTGAAGCTTTCTTT. Its translation: CASSRTLNTEAFF.

This chain connects TRBV24-1 to TRBJ2-3, with D possibly matching TRBD1 (6 bases). V dropped 4 bases and J dropped 8 bases, with 21 bases sitting between them. The CDR3 is 16 amino acids. Germline-derived CDR1 and CDR2 are KGHDR and SFDVKD. In DNA form, the CDR3 reads TGTGCCACCAGTGAGGGACATACTACAGATTCGGGTACGCAGTATTTT. Its translation: CATSEGHTTDSGTQYF.

In this sample, this clone turned up a few times. The V call is TRBV5-6, the J call TRBJ2-3, with TRBD2 identical over 12 bases. The CDR3 is 18 residues long. Germline values: CDR1 SGHDT, CDR2 YYEEEE. J was trimmed by 3 bases and V by 1 base; bases with no gene match: 9. CDR3 bases: TGTGCCAGCAGCTTGTTTGGTAGTACTAGCGGGAGGACAGATACGCAGTATTTT. This gives the protein CASSLFGSTSGRTDTQYF.

The chain carries TRBV14 and TRBJ1-6; TRBD1 matches 9 bases. V lost 1 base, J lost 7 bases, and 2 bases stayed unmatched. The germline gives CDR1 SGHDN, CDR2 FVKESK. The CDR3 has 15 residues. The DNA for the CDR3 is TGTGCCAGCAGCCAAGTGGGACAGGGAAATTCACCCCTCCACTTT. Its translation: CASSQVGQGNSPLHF.

This chain uses TRBV28 with TRBJ2-2; 8 nucleotides agree with TRBD1. CDR3 length: 16 amino acids. The germline V gene has CDR1 MDHEN and CDR2 SYDVKM. V was pared by 7 bases and J by 1 base, with 8 bases of the junction left unmatched. The CDR3 loop is CASKLTGTGNTGELFF. The CDR3 bases are TGTGCCAGCAAACTAACCGGGACAGGGAACACCGGGGAGCTGTTTTTT.

This CDR3 reads CASSVTSGTSRGETQYF. The CDR3 nucleotides are TGTGCCAGCAGCGTGACTAGCGGGACGTCCCGGGGAGAGACCCAGTACTTC. The chain combines TRBV9 with TRBJ2-5, with TRBD2 matching over 11 bases. The germline V gene encodes CDR1 SGDLS and CDR2 YYNGEE. The CDR3 sequence is 17 residues long. V lost 2 bases to trimming and J lost 4 bases; unmatched junction nucleotides: 10.

V and J are TRBV10-1 and TRBJ2-1, with 9 bases aligning to TRBD2. Germline assignment: CDR1 WNHNN and CDR2 SYGVQD (reference sequence). Trimming at V came to 6 bases and at J to 4 bases, leaving 10 bases not matched to a gene. The CDR3 contains 16 residues. CDR3 bases: TGCGCCAGCAGAACCCTTAGCGGGAGTGGGTACAATGAGCAGTTCTTC. This codes for CASRTLSGSGYNEQFF.

The chain uses TRBV6-5 and TRBJ2-1; no definite D call. Between the trimmed V and J ends, which lost 0 bases and 0 bases, there was a span of 6 bases. Germline values: CDR1 MNHEY, CDR2 SVGAGI. CDR3 length: 15 amino acids. The CDR3 is CASSYSLSSYNEQFF. CDR3 coding DNA: TGTGCCAGCAGTTACTCTCTGAGCTCCTACAATGAGCAGTTCTTC.